The present TCR beta chain was sequenced within a study of blood T cell repertoires in COVID-19. Turning to the study itself: Italy, Spain and the United States were the sources of the convalescent and acute COVID-19 samples. Sources were T cells, B-cell-depleted T cells, or PBMCs; the material itself was cDNA or gDNA.

The ends lost 1 base at V and 6 bases at J; junction bases unmatched: 5. Germline lookup yields CDR1 SGHNT and CDR2 YENEEA. CDR3 length: 17 amino acids. Data came from immunoSEQ multiplex PCR; TCRdb stores just in-frame clones and leaves some out. Of roughly 98,000 clones in the sample, about 80% were seen once. The rearrangement uses TRBV11-3 and TRBJ2-1; 14 nucleotides agree with TRBD2. This TCR was sampled from a man aged 65 to 79 with active or convalescent COVID-19. The sequenced sample consisted of peripheral blood. The CDR3 DNA sequence: TGTGCCAGCAGCTTAGTGGGGACTAGCGGGGGCCTCAATGAGCAGTTCTTC. Amino acids: CASSLVGTSGGLNEQFF. The full variable domain, completed using reference TRBV11-3 and TRBJ2-1, is EAGVVQSPRYKIIEKKQPVAFWCNPISGHNTLYWYLQNLGQGPELLIRYENEEAVDDSQLPKDRFSAERLKGVDSTLKIQPAELGDSAVYLCASSLVGTSGGLNEQFFGPGTRLTVL.